This T cell receptor beta chain was profiled in a study of technical replicates of blood from several donors. Trimming removed 6 bases from V and 5 bases from J; junction bases left unmatched: 3. This CDR3 is built from 13 residues. The assay was immunoSEQ multiplex PCR, and TCRdb's table has in-frame clones only and misses some. The sample includes tens of thousands of clones, about nine tenths seen only once; the top ten take around 0.44%. The receptor's source is a human donor in good health. This sequence joins TRBV23-1 and TRBJ2-2; the match to TRBD1 covers 7 bases. TRBV23-1 is assigned to the ORF class and has an uncertain function. Sequenced input: T cells isolated from PBMCs. CDR3 nucleotide sequence: TGCGCCAGCAGGGACAGGAGAACCGGGGAGCTGTTTTTT. Protein product: CASRDRRTGELFF.